This TCR beta chain was captured by sequencing in a study of blood T cell repertoires in COVID-19. The overall study: Sites in the United States, Italy and Spain provided acute and convalescent COVID-19 samples. PBMCs, B-cell-depleted T cells, or T cells provided the cDNA or gDNA that made up the material.

CDR1 SGHAT and CDR2 FQNNGV come from the germline V gene. The CDR3 has 12 residues. The V end was cut by 5 bases, the J end by 0 bases, with 4 bases between. Sequencing was performed with immunoSEQ multiplex PCR; in TCRdb, only in-frame clones are kept and a portion is missing. This sample carries 100,000 to 120,000 clones, approximately 90% of them seen once, and the ten largest clones take approximately 3.3%. The clonotype originates from a woman aged 45-65 years with acute or convalescent COVID-19. The chain is built from TRBV11-2 and TRBJ1-1; D uncertain. The specimen was peripheral blood. CDR3 sequence reads: CASSLLNTEAFF. Written as DNA, the CDR3 is TGTGCCAGCAGCCTTTTGAACACTGAAGCTTTCTTT. The complete variable domain, with remaining parts taken from reference TRBV11-2 and TRBJ1-1, reads EAGVAQSPRYKIIEKRQSVAFWCNPISGHATLYWYQQILGQGPKLLIQFQNNGVVDDSQLPKDRFSAERLKGVDSTLKIQPAKLEDSAVYLCASSLLNTEAFFGQGTRLTVV.